This T cell receptor beta chain was sequenced during a study of PD-L1 blockade in urothelial cancer. Study context: Men with urothelial cancer arising in the bladder made up most of the roughly 30 patients.

Each PCR had synthetic TCR analog templates added to it as a spike-in. Libraries were prepared by immunoSEQ multiplex PCR; TCRdb keeps only in-frame clonotypes and omits some of them. The sample contains some 100,000 clones, roughly nine tenths of which appear only once. The V gene's germline CDR1 is SGHAT and CDR2 FQNNGV. The CDR3 consists of 16 residues. A remark on this clone: Compared with germline, one end of the junction differs, possibly owing to a read error. This same CDR3 is encoded by further DNA sequences in the sample.

This TCR was sampled from a woman over 75 with urothelial cancer. Sequences were derived from PBMCs, sampled around atezolizumab (anti-PD-L1) treatment. V gene TRBV11-2 combines with J gene TRBJ1-1; 10 nucleotides match TRBD1. For the CDR3, the DNA is TGTGCCAGCAGCTCGCGCCTCCGGGACAGGGGCACTGAAGCCTTCTTT. It codes for CASSSRLRDRGTEAFF.